This paragraph reports one TCR beta chain. Assay used: immunoSEQ multiplex PCR; TCRdb lists only in-frame clones, some missing. The sample has around 450,000 clones, 75% to 90% seen once. From germline, CDR1 is SGHRS and CDR2 YFSETQ. CDR3 length equals 15 residues. Trimming took 7 bases from V and 2 from J, leaving 19 bases between them. This record belongs to a study of blood T cell repertoires in COVID-19. The sequencing sample was made of PBMCs or T cells enriched from blood (not recorded which). The receptor comes from a woman aged 18-30 years who had recovered from COVID-19. J is TRBJ2-7 and V is TRBV5-1; D may be TRBD1 (6 bases). In nucleotides, the CDR3 is TGCGCCAGCGGGCTGAATGGGCAGGGGACCTACGAGCAGTACTTC. This translates into CASGLNGQGTYEQYF.